This entry is about one TCR beta chain. This specimen comes from a study of glioma-infiltrating T cells after dendritic cell vaccination. V was clipped by 1 base and J by 6 bases, with 13 bases between them. In germline, CDR1 is SGHVS, CDR2 FNYEAQ. The CDR3 length is 14 residues. TCRdb's table, derived via immunoSEQ multiplex PCR, lists solely in-frame clones and lacks some. The data show tens of thousands of clones, under 90% seen once. This material consisted of blood, taken before dendritic cell vaccination. The gene calls are TRBV7-6 and TRBJ2-7; a possible D gene is TRBD1 (5 bases). The sequence was obtained from a human donor with glioblastoma. CDR3: CASSLGSGPREQYF. CDR3 bases: TGTGCCAGCAGCTTAGGTTCAGGGCCGCGCGAGCAGTACTTC.